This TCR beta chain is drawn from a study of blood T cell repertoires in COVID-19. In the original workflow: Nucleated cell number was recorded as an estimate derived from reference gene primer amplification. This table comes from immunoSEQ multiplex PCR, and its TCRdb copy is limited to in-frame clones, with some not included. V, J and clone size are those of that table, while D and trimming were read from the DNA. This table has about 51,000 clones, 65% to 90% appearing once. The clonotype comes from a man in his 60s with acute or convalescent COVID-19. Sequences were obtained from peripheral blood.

This CDR3 reads CASSPTSGGELFF. The CDR3 nucleotides are TGTGCCAGCAGCCCAACTAGCGGAGGGGAGCTGTTTTTT. J is TRBJ2-2 and V is TRBV6-5, with TRBD2 identical over 8 bases. The J segment lost 8 bases and the V segment lost 6 bases, leaving 5 bases of the junction unmatched. Germline loops: CDR1 MNHEY, CDR2 SVGAGI. The CDR3 length is 13 residues.